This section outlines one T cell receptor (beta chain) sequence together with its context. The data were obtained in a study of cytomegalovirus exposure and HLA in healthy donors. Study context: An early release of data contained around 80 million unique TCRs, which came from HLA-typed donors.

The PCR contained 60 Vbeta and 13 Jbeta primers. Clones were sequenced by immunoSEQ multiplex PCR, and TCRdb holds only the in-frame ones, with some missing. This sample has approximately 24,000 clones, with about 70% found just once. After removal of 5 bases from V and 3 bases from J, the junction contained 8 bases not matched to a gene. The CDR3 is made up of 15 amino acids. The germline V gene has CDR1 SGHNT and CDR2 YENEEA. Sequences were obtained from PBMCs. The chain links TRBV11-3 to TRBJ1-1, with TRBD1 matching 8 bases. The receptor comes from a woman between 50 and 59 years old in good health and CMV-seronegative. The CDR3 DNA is TGTGCCAGCAGCCAAGGACAGGGTAAACACACTGAAGCTTTCTTT. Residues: CASSQGQGKHTEAFF.